This T cell receptor beta chain emerged from a study of control samples from healthy donors and cancer patients. V lost 3 bases to trimming and J lost 5 bases, with 7 bases between them. In germline, CDR1 is KGHSH, CDR2 LQKENI. There are 13 residues in the CDR3. Assay: immunoSEQ multiplex PCR; the TCRdb copy retains only in-frame clones and omits some. The sample lists roughly 150,000 clones; about 93% were seen once. The gene calls are TRBV18 and TRBJ2-2; possibly TRBD1 for D (5 bases). Sequencing used blood. This sequence was found in a man aged 50-60 years in good health. The chain's CDR3 is CASSPGLTGELFF. CDR3 sequence (DNA): TGTGCCAGCTCACCGGGGCTAACCGGGGAGCTGTTTTTT. The whole variable domain, remainder taken from reference TRBV18 and TRBJ2-2, is NAGVMQNPRHLVRRRGQEARLRCSPMKGHSHVYWYRQLPEEGLKFMVYLQKENIIDESGMPKERFSAEFPKEGPSILRIQQVVRGDSAAYFCASSPGLTGELFFGEGSRLTVL.